The TCR beta chain described here comes from a study of CD8+ T cells in alopecia areata. The treatment denotes: oral pan-JAK inhibitor, 5-10 mg twice daily. This clone was seen more than once but under ten times. Extraction and reverse transcription of RNA yielded cDNA as the sequencing template. Sequencing used immunoSEQ multiplex PCR; TCRdb keeps in-frame clones, though not all of them. Of some 170,000 clones detected, 58% appear once; the ten largest clones hold around 16%. The TCR originated in a human donor with alopecia areata. The source was CD4+ T cells sorted from blood, collected at approximately week 56, from a patient treated with tofacitinib.

This CDR3 is CASSPGTANRANYGYTF. The CDR3 DNA follows: TGTGCCAGCAGCCCAGGGACAGCGAATCGAGCTAACTATGGCTACACCTTC. The chain links TRBV5-4 to TRBJ1-2; 7 positions match TRBD1. The J segment lost 0 bases and the V segment lost 4 bases, leaving 12 bases of the junction unmatched. CDR3 length: 17 amino acids. CDR1 is SGHNT and CDR2 is YYREEE in the germline V gene (reference sequence).